What follows describes a single T cell receptor beta chain. The antigen remains undetermined. Libraries of TRB cDNA were made by 5' RACE and carried UMIs. With the 5' RACE reads reprocessed, TCRdb shows one record per CDR3 protein and no DNA. The sample is made up of about 23,000 distinct CDR3 sequences, and the top ten hold roughly 4% of it. This record belongs to a study of CXCR3-negative and CXCR3-positive naive CD8 T cells. Study-level findings and limits: Similar levels of surface CD5 were seen between naive subsets; TCR strength was inferred from TRB CDR3 properties. Memory CD8+ T cell repertoires were far less diverse than both naive subsets. TRBV-TRBJ usage was similar across naive CXCR3 subsets but distinct in memory cells.

Triplicate roughly 300,000-cell sorts were made of each CD8+ T cell subset. Sequenced material: naive CXCR3- CD8+ T cells from blood. The subset is: CD45RO-CCR7+CD27+CD95- naive CD8+ T cells lacking CXCR3 (TNR3-). The receptor comes from a human donor in good health. Some clones in this sample may be carry-over from other donors' samples.

CDR3 protein: CASSFRGYSGANVLTF. The chain links TRBV27 to TRBJ2-6; without DNA, the TCRdb call of TRBD1 cannot be checked. The CDR3 runs 16 residues. CDR1 is MNHEY, CDR2 SMNVEV, per germline (reference sequence).